This entry lists 29 T cell receptor beta chains sequenced from one sample in a study of CD8+CD57+ T cells in acquired aplastic anemia. According to the study, genomic DNA was the template for TCR beta VDJ and CDR3 profiling. TCRdb recomputed calls from the reads with MiXCR, one row per CDR3 protein. The table includes around 64,000 distinct CDR3 sequences, around 55% detected once. Material for sequencing was sorted CD4+, CD8+, or CD8+CD57+ T cells (not recorded which) from PBMCs. The receptors derive from a human donor in good health, serving as a control.

This clonotype was found a few times. The gene calls are TRBV19 and TRBJ2-7; 16 nucleotides line up with TRBD2. V was pared by 9 bases and J by 3 bases, with 2 bases of the junction left unmatched. The V gene's germline CDR1 is LNHDA and CDR2 SQIVND (reference sequence). The CDR3 extends over 14 amino acids. In nucleotides, the CDR3 is TGTGCCAGAGGGACTAGCGGGAGGGACTACGAGCAGTACTTC. Translated: CARGTSGRDYEQYF. The whole variable domain, remainder taken from reference TRBV19 and TRBJ2-7, is DGGITQSPKYLFRKEGQNVTLSCEQNLNHDAMYWYRQDPGQGLRLIYYSQIVNDFQKGDIAEGYSVSREKKESFPLTVTSAQKNPTAFYLCARGTSGRDYEQYFGPGTRLTVT.

This clonotype was counted a single time. The chain couples TRBV2 to TRBJ1-6, with unresolved D. The CDR3 runs to 15 residues. V was trimmed by 8 bases and J by 7 bases, leaving 18 bases between them. The V gene's germline CDR1 is SNHLY and CDR2 FYNNEI. The DNA for the CDR3 is TGTGCCAGCTTAGTAGGGCAACGGGAAAATTCACCCCTCCACTTT. Translation: CASLVGQRENSPLHF.

The chain links TRBV24-1 to TRBJ2-5; 9 nucleotides line up with TRBD2. The germline gives CDR1 KGHDR, CDR2 SFDVKD. The CDR3 loop spans 15 amino acids. V was pared by 3 bases and J by 5 bases, with 6 bases of the junction left unmatched. CDR3 protein: CATSDAGTSPETQYF. The CDR3 DNA reads as TGTGCCACCAGTGATGCCGGGACTAGCCCCGAGACCCAGTACTTC.

The chain links TRBV19 to TRBJ2-3; no clear D gene. The V end was cut by 11 bases, the J end by 2 bases, with 20 bases between. In germline, CDR1 is LNHDA, CDR2 SQIVND (reference sequence). This CDR3 is built from 15 residues. CDR3 region: CAPGSVAQYTDTQYF. CDR3 sequence (DNA): TGTGCCCCGGGCAGCGTAGCCCAGTACACAGATACGCAGTATTTT.

The gene calls are TRBV19 and TRBJ1-5; D is possibly TRBD1 (6 bases). V shed 2 bases and J shed 6 bases, with 14 bases lying between them. The length of the CDR3 is 15 residues. Germline-derived CDR1 and CDR2 are LNHDA and SQIVND (reference sequence). The CDR3 region is CASSINWQGSQPQHF. For the CDR3, the DNA is TGTGCCAGTAGTATAAATTGGCAGGGGAGTCAGCCCCAGCATTTT.

In nucleotides, the CDR3 is TGTGCCAGTGGGGAGCTTACCTCTGGAAACACCATATATTTT. As protein: CASGELTSGNTIYF. The V and J genes are TRBV19 and TRBJ1-3; D not certain. The germline CDR1 and CDR2 sequences are LNHDA and SQIVND (reference sequence). V gave up 8 bases and J gave up 0 bases, with 11 bases separating them. The CDR3 length is 14 residues.

This clonotype was seen ten or more times. The V call is TRBV2, the J call TRBJ1-2, with D possibly TRBD1 on 5 matching bases. V was pared by 7 bases and J by 7 bases, with 13 bases between. This CDR3 has 12 amino acids. The V gene's germline CDR1 is SNHLY and CDR2 FYNNEI. The CDR3 here is CASTRERGGYTF. CDR3 nucleotide sequence: TGTGCCAGCACAAGGGAGAGGGGTGGCTACACCTTC. Supplemented by reference TRBV2 and TRBJ1-2, the full variable domain reads EPEVTQTPSHQVTQMGQEVILRCVPISNHLYFYWYRQILGQKVEFLVSFYNNEISEKSEIFDDQFSVERPDGSNFTLKIRSTKLEDSAMYFCASTRERGGYTFGSGTRLTVV.

The chain is built from TRBV29-1 and TRBJ2-7; D gene unclear. The CDR3 has 12 residues. The germline CDR1 and CDR2 sequences are SQVTM and ANQGSEA. V was trimmed by 0 bases and J by 4 bases, leaving 7 bases between them. The DNA of the CDR3 is TGCAGCGTTGAAGACATCACATACGAGCAGTACTTC. It translates to CSVEDITYEQYF.

This clonotype was seen ten or more times. The rearrangement links TRBV18 to TRBJ2-7; no firm D call. V was trimmed by 4 bases and J by 2 bases, leaving 12 bases between them. Germline V gives CDR1 KGHSH, CDR2 LQKENI. The CDR3 consists of 14 residues. The CDR3 DNA is TGTGCCAGCTCACTGGGCACACCCACCTACGAGCAGTACTTC. Protein product: CASSLGTPTYEQYF.

The rearrangement uses TRBV7-3 and TRBJ2-7; possibly TRBD1 for D (6 bases). V lost 3 bases to trimming and J lost 2 bases, with 8 bases between them. This CDR3 contains 13 residues. Germline V gives CDR1 SGHTA, CDR2 FQGTGA. CDR3 amino acids: CASSFRTAYEQYF. CDR3 DNA sequence: TGTGCCAGCAGCTTCCGGACAGCCTACGAGCAGTACTTC.

Of note for this clonotype: The CDR3 carries no conserved terminal phenylalanine or tryptophan, so it likely arises from a read error. The chain joins TRBV5-6 to TRBJ1-6, with a possible D match to TRBD1 (6 bases). Trimming left V 4 bases short and J 7 bases short, with 18 bases between. From germline, CDR1 is SGHDT and CDR2 YYEEEE. The CDR3 runs to 16 residues. The CDR3 spells CASSPGDASFNSPLHL. The DNA for the CDR3 is TGTGCCAGCAGCCCAGGGGACGCGTCTTTCAATTCACCCCTCCACCTT.

The rearrangement joins TRBV29-1 to TRBJ1-4; the match to TRBD1 covers 7 bases. CDR3 length equals 15 residues. V dropped 4 bases and J dropped 11; count of bases not matched to a gene: 16. Germline V gene lookup returns CDR1 SQVTM and CDR2 ANQGSEA. The CDR3 DNA is TGCAGCGTTGGGGCCGAGGGGGCGAGGGGGGAGAAACTGTTTTTT. It yields the protein CSVGAEGARGEKLFF.

Only one count was recorded for this clonotype. This sequence joins TRBV24-1 and TRBJ2-7; perhaps D is TRBD1 or TRBD2 (6 bases each). V lost 6 bases to trimming and J lost 7 bases, with 12 bases between them. This CDR3 has 12 residues. Per the germline V gene, CDR1 is KGHDR and CDR2 is SFDVKD. DNA of the CDR3: TGTGCCACCAGTCAACAGGGAGGAGAGCAGTACTTC. Translation gives CATSQQGGEQYF.

V and J are TRBV20-1 and TRBJ1-4; D might be TRBD1 (6 bases). This CDR3 spans 15 amino acids. CDR1 and CDR2 (germline): DFQATT, SNEGSKA (reference sequence). Trimming stripped 0 bases from V and 7 bases from J, with 15 bases between. The CDR3 DNA follows: TGCAGTGCTAGAGATCGTGTGAGGGGGAGTGAAAAACTGTTTTTT. Amino acid sequence: CSARDRVRGSEKLFF.

This sequence joins TRBV9 and TRBJ1-2, with unresolved D. This CDR3 is 12 amino acids long. From germline, CDR1 is SGDLS and CDR2 YYNGEE. Trimming removed 0 bases at V and 5 bases at J, with 5 bases between. The CDR3 DNA follows: TGTGCCAGCAGCGTAGTTCAGTATGGCTACACCTTC. This codes for CASSVVQYGYTF. Looking up the rest from reference TRBV9 and TRBJ1-2 gives the full variable domain: DSGVTQTPKHLITATGQRVTLRCSPRSGDLSVYWYQQSLDQGLQFLIQYYNGEERAKGNILERFSAQQFPDLHSELNLSSLELGDSALYFCASSVVQYGYTFGSGTRLTVV.

The V and J genes are TRBV25-1 and TRBJ2-1; TRBD2 matches at 7 bases. Trimming at V came to 8 bases and at J to 0 bases, leaving 10 bases not matched to a gene. This CDR3 has 16 amino acids. The germline gives CDR1 MGHDK, CDR2 SYGVNS. The CDR3 DNA reads TGTGCCAGCGGGAGGGGAGGGCCGAGCTCCTACAATGAGCAGTTCTTC. Its protein is CASGRGGPSSYNEQFF. The whole variable domain, filled in from reference TRBV25-1 and TRBJ2-1, reads EADIYQTPRYLVIGTGKKITLECSQTMGHDKMYWYQQDPGMELHLIHYSYGVNSTEKGDLSSESTVSRIRTEHFPLTLESARPSHTSQYLCASGRGGPSSYNEQFFGPGTRLTVL.

V and J are TRBV7-2 and TRBJ1-2; D is undetermined. V was cut by 5 bases and J by 4 bases, with 11 bases left in between. This CDR3 contains 13 residues. CDR1 is SGHTA and CDR2 is FQGNSA in the germline V gene. This CDR3 is CASSPGQLYGYTF. In DNA, the CDR3 is TGTGCCAGCAGCCCCGGGCAGCTCTATGGCTACACCTTC.

J is TRBJ2-7 and V is TRBV20-1; 10 bases fit TRBD1. CDR3 length equals 16 residues. Germline CDR1 and CDR2: DFQATT and SNEGSKA (reference sequence). CDR3 DNA: TGCAGCCGGCCCCGATTCGGACAGGGGGGATCCTACGAGCAGTACTTC. Its protein product is CSRPRFGQGGSYEQYF.

This clonotype was seen many times. The rearrangement uses TRBV5-8 and TRBJ1-2; unclear D gene. This CDR3 has 14 amino acids. The germline V and J ends were trimmed by 4 bases and 7 bases, with 17 bases remaining between them. The germline gives CDR1 SGHTS, CDR2 YDEGEE. The CDR3 sequence is CASSVYGLTPGYTF. In nucleotides, the CDR3 is TGTGCCAGCAGCGTGTACGGGCTTACCCCTGGCTACACCTTC. The whole variable domain, remainder taken from reference TRBV5-8 and TRBJ1-2, is EAGVTQSPTHLIKTRGQQATLRCSPISGHTSVYWYQQALGLGLQFLLWYDEGEERNRGNFPPRFSGRQFPNYSSELNVNALELEDSALYLCASSVYGLTPGYTFGSGTRLTVV.

This chain links TRBV20-1 with TRBJ1-1, with TRBD1 identical over 7 bases. The CDR3 is 14 amino acids. The germline V gene encodes CDR1 DFQATT and CDR2 SNEGSKA (reference sequence). V trimming: 3 bases; J trimming: 3 bases; junction bases outside the gene matches: 7. The CDR3 DNA follows: TGCAGTGCTAGTTACGAGGGACAGTACACTGAAGCTTTCTTT. The encoded protein is CSASYEGQYTEAFF.

This clonotype was detected a few times. The chain couples TRBV15 to TRBJ2-7, with 7 nucleotides matching TRBD1. The germline gives CDR1 LNHNV, CDR2 YYDKDF (reference sequence). The trim removed 0 bases at V and 0 bases at J, leaving 2 bases unmatched. This CDR3 contains 15 residues. CDR3 nucleotides: TGTGCCACCAGCAGAGAACAGGGGCACTCCTACGAGCAGTACTTC. This translates into CATSREQGHSYEQYF. Together with reference TRBV15 and TRBJ2-7, the CDR3 gives the full variable domain: DAMVIQNPRYQVTQFGKPVTLSCSQTLNHNVMYWYQQKSSQAPKLLFHYYDKDFNNEADTPDNFQSRRPNTSFCFLDIRSPGLGDTAMYLCATSREQGHSYEQYFGPGTRLTVT.

The chain couples TRBV10-1 to TRBJ2-7; D is ambiguous. The CDR3 length is 12 residues. The germline V and J ends were trimmed by 0 bases and 3 bases, with 3 bases remaining between them. The germline CDR1 and CDR2 sequences are WNHNN and SYGVQD (reference sequence). In DNA form, the CDR3 reads TGCGCCAGCAGTGAGTCTGGCTACGAGCAGTACTTC. Its protein product is CASSESGYEQYF.

Turning to this clonotype: A read error is possible here, since a much larger clone lies one base away. The chain couples TRBV11-2 to TRBJ1-4, with a possible D match to TRBD1 (6 bases). The CDR3 sequence is 17 residues long. In germline, CDR1 is SGHAT, CDR2 FQNNGV. With 5 bases removed from V and 0 bases from J, the gap between germline ends came to 16 bases. CDR3 sequence (DNA): TGTGCCAGCAGCCATGGGGGCAGGCTCTCAACTAATGAAAAACTGTTTTTT. It is translated as CASSHGGRLSTNEKLFF.

This clonotype showed up just a few times. The chain couples TRBV19 to TRBJ2-1, with TRBD1 identical over 7 bases. CDR1 is LNHDA, CDR2 SQIVND, per germline (reference sequence). J lost 5 bases, V lost 3 bases, and 7 bases had no gene match. The CDR3 covers 15 residues. The CDR3 reads CASSMGTGVHNEQFF. The CDR3 region has the DNA TGTGCCAGTAGTATGGGTACAGGGGTCCACAATGAGCAGTTCTTC.

The rearrangement uses TRBV11-1 and TRBJ1-2, with 8 bases that match TRBD1. With 6 bases clipped from V and 3 bases from J, the junction kept 6 bases outside the gene matches. CDR1 and CDR2 (germline): SGHAT, FQDESV (reference sequence). This CDR3 region has 14 residues. The CDR3 DNA reads as TGTGCCAGCAGTGAAACAGGGGGGTACTATGGCTACACCTTC. Translation: CASSETGGYYGYTF. Combining the CDR3 with reference TRBV11-1 and TRBJ1-2 gives the whole variable domain EAEVAQSPRYKITEKSQAVAFWCDPISGHATLYWYRQILGQGPELLVQFQDESVVDDSQLPKDRFSAERLKGVDSTLKIQPAELGDSAMYLCASSETGGYYGYTFGSGTRLTVV.

This clonotype appeared many times. V and J are TRBV30 and TRBJ2-7; possibly TRBD1 for D (5 bases). Germline loops: CDR1 GTSNPN, CDR2 SVGIG (reference sequence). The CDR3 is made up of 14 amino acids. Trimming removed 4 bases from V and 1 base from J, with 14 bases in between. The CDR3 protein is CAWTPNGASYEQYF. The CDR3 coding sequence is TGTGCCTGGACGCCGAATGGGGCTTCCTACGAGCAGTACTTC.

This clonotype was found many times. The CDR3 nucleotides are TGTGCCAGCAGTTTACGGGCGGGTTGGGAGACCCAGTACTTC. Residues: CASSLRAGWETQYF. V and J are TRBV12-3 or TRBV12-4 and TRBJ2-5, with D possibly TRBD2 on 5 matching bases. The CDR3 is made up of 14 amino acids. V was clipped by 2 bases and J by 5 bases, with 12 bases between them.

This rearrangement joins TRBV30 to TRBJ2-7; perhaps TRBD2 as D (7 bases). The CDR3 has 15 residues. V was clipped by 0 bases and J by 2 bases, with 14 bases between them. CDR1 and CDR2 (germline): GTSNPN, SVGIG (reference sequence). The CDR3 nucleotides are TGTGCCTGGAGTGTACGCGGGGGCGGAACCTACGAGCAGTACTTC. Its protein is CAWSVRGGGTYEQYF.

Relative to its sample, this clonotype is medium-sized (0.01 to 0.1%). This chain links TRBV24-1 with TRBJ1-2; 7 bases line up with TRBD1. CDR3 length: 13 amino acids. Germline V lookup: CDR1 KGHDR, CDR2 SFDVKD. V trimming: 6 bases; J trimming: 2 bases; junction bases outside the gene matches: 2. The CDR3 DNA follows: TGTGCCACCAGTTTGACAGGGAACTATGGCTACACCTTC. It encodes CATSLTGNYGYTF.